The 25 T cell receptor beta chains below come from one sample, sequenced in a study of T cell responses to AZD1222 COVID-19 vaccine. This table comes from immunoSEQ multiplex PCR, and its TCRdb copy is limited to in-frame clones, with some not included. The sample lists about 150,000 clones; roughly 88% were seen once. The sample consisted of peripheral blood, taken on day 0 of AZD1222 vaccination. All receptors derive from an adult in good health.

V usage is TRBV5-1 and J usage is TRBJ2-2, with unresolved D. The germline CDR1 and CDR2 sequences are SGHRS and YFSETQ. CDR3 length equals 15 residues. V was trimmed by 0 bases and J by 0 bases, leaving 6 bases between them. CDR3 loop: CASSLGASNTGELFF. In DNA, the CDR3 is TGCGCCAGCAGCTTGGGGGCTTCGAACACCGGGGAGCTGTTTTTT.

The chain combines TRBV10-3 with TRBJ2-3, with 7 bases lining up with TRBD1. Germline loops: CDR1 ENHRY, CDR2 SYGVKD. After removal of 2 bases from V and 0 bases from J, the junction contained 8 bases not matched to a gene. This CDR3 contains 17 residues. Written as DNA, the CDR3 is TGTGCCATCAGTGAGCGGGCAGGGGGAACTAGCACAGATACGCAGTATTTT. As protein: CAISERAGGTSTDTQYF.

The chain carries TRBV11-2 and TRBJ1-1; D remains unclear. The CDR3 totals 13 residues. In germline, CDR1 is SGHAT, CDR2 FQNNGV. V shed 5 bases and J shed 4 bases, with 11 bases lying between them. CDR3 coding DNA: TGTGCCAGCAGCCGAGGGTGGGGCACTGAAGCTTTCTTT. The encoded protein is CASSRGWGTEAFF.

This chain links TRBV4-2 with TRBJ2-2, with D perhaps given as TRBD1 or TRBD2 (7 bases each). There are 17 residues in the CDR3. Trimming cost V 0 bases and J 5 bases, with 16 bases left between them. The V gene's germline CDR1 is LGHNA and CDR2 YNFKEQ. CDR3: CASSQDQQGGHTGELFF. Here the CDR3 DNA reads TGTGCCAGCAGCCAAGATCAGCAGGGGGGGCATACCGGGGAGCTGTTTTTT.

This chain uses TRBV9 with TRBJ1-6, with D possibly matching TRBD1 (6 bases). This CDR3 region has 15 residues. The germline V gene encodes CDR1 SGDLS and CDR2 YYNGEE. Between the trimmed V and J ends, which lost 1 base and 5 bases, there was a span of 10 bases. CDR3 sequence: CASSVTGSNNSPLHF. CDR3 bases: TGTGCCAGCAGCGTAACAGGGAGCAATAATTCACCCCTCCACTTT. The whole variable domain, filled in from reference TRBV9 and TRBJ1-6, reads DSGVTQTPKHLITATGQRVTLRCSPRSGDLSVYWYQQSLDQGLQFLIQYYNGEERAKGNILERFSAQQFPDLHSELNLSSLELGDSALYFCASSVTGSNNSPLHFGNGTRLTVT.

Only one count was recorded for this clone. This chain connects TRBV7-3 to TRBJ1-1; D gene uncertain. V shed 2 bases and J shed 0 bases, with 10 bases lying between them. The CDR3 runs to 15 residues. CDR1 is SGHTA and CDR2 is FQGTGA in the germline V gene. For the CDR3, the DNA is TGTGCCAGCAGCTTACGGGTCGGGATGAACACTGAAGCTTTCTTT. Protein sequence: CASSLRVGMNTEAFF. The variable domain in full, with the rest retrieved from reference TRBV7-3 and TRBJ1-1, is GAGVSQTPSNKVTEKGKYVELRCDPISGHTALYWYRQSLGQGPEFLIYFQGTGAADDSGLPNDRFFAVRPEGSVSTLKIQRTERGDSAVYLCASSLRVGMNTEAFFGQGTRLTVV.

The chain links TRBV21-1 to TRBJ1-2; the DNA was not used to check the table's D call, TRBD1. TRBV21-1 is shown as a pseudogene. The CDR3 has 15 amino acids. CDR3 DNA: TGTGCCAGCAGCCCCCGGGACAGGGCGGGCTATGGCTACACCTTC. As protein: CASSPRDRAGYGYTF.

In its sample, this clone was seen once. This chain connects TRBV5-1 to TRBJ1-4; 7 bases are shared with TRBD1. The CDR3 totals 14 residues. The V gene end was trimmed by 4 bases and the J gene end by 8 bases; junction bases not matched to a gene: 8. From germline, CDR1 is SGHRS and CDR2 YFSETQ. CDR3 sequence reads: CASSIGQDREKLFF. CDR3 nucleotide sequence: TGCGCCAGCAGCATAGGACAGGATCGCGAAAAACTGTTTTTT.

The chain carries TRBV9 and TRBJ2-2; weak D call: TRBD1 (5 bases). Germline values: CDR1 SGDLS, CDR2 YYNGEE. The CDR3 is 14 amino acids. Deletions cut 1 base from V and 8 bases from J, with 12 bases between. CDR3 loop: CASSVLRGGGELFF. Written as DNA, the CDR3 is TGTGCCAGCAGCGTACTAAGGGGCGGAGGGGAGCTGTTTTTT.

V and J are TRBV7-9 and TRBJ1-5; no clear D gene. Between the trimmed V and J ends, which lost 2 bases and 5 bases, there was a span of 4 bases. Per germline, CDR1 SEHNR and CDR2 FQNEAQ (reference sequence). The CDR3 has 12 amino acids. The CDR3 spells CASSLLDQPQHF. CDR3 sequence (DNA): TGTGCCAGCAGCTTACTAGATCAGCCCCAGCATTTT.

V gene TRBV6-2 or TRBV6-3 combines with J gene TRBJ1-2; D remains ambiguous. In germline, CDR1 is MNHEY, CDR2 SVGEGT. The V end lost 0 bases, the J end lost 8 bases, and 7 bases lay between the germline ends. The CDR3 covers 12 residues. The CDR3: CASSYSSIGYTF. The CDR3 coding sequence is TGTGCCAGCAGTTACTCCTCCATCGGCTACACCTTC.

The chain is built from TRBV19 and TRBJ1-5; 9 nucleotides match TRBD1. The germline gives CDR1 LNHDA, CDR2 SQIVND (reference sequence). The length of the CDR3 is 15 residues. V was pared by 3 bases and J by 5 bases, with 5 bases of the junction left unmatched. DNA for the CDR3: TGTGCCAGTAGTATTATCCGGGACAGGGATCAGCCCCAGCATTTT. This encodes CASSIIRDRDQPQHF.

The CDR3 spells CATQGNNEQYF. The CDR3 nucleotides are TGTGCCACCCAGGGTAACAACGAGCAGTACTTC. This chain joins TRBV28 and TRBJ2-7, with D possibly TRBD1 on 5 matching bases. The ends were cut back, 10 bases at V and 5 bases at J, with 12 bases in the middle. The CDR3 has 11 amino acids. CDR1 and CDR2 from the germline V gene are MDHEN and SYDVKM.

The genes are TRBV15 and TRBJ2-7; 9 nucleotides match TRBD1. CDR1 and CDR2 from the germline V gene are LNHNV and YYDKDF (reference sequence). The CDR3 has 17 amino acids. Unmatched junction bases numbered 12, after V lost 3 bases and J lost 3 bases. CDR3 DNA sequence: TGTGCCACCAGCAGGGAAGCCCCGGGACAGGGCTTCTACGAGCAGTACTTC. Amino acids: CATSREAPGQGFYEQYF.

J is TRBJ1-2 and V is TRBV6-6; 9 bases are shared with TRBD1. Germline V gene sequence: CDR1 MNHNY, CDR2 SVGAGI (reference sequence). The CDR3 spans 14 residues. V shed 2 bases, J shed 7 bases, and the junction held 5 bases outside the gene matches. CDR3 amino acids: CASSYTGTGSGYTF. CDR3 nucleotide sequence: TGTGCCAGCAGTTACACCGGGACAGGGTCTGGCTACACCTTC.

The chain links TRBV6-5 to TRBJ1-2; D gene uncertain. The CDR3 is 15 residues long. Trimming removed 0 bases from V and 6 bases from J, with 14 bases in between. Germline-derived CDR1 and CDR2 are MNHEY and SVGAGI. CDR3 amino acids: CASSYSNRALDGYTF. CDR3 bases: TGTGCCAGCAGTTACTCGAACCGGGCGTTAGATGGCTACACCTTC.

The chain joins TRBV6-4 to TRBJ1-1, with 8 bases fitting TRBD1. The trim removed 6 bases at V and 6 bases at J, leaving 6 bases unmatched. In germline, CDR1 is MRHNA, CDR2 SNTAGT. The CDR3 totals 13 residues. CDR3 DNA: TGTGCCAGCAGGGCCCAGGACAGGGCTGAAGCTTTCTTT. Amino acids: CASRAQDRAEAFF.

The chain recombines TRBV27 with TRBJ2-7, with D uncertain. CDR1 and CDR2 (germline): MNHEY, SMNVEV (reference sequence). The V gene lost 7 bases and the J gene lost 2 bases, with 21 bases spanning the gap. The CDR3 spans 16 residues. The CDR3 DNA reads TGTGCCAGCATGGTCCGAGGTCTTTTCCAAACCTACGAGCAGTACTTC. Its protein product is CASMVRGLFQTYEQYF.

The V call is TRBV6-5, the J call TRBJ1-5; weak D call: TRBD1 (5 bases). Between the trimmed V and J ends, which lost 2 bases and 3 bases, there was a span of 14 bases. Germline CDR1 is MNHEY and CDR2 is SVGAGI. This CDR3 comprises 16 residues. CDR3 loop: CASSYHRDGNNQPQHF. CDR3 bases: TGTGCCAGCAGTTACCACCGGGACGGCAACAATCAGCCCCAGCATTTT.

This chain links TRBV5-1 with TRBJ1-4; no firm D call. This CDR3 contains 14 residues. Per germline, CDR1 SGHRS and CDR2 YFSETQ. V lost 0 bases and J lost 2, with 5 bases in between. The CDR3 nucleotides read TGCGCCAGCAGCTTGGGTGGCACTAATGAAAAACTGTTTTTT. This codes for CASSLGGTNEKLFF.

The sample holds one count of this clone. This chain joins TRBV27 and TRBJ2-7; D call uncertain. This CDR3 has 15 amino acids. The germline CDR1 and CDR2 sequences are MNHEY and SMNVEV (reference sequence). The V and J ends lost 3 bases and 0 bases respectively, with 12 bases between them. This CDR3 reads CASSFREFSSYEQYF. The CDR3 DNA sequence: TGTGCCAGCAGTTTTAGGGAATTTAGCTCCTACGAGCAGTACTTC.

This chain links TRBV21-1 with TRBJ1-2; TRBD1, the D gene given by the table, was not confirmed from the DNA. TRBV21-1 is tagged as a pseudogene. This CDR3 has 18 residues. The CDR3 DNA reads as TGTGCCAGCAGCCCGCAAGACAGGGGTGGATTAGCTAACTATGGCTACACCTTC. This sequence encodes CASSPQDRGGLANYGYTF.

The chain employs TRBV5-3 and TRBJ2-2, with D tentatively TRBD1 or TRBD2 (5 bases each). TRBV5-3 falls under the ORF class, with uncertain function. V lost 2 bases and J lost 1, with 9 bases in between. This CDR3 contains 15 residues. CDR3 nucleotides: TGTGCCAGAAGCTTAAGAGGGGTGAACACCGGGGAGCTGTTTTTT. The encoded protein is CARSLRGVNTGELFF.

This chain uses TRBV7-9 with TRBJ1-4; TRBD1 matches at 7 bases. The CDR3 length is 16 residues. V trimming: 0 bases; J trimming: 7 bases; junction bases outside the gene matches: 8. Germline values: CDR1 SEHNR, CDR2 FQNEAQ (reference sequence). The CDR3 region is CASSLALQGRAEKLFF. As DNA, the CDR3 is TGTGCCAGCAGCTTAGCCCTACAGGGGAGGGCTGAAAAACTGTTTTTT. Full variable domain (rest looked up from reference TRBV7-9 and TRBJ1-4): DTGVSQNPRHKITKRGQNVTFRCDPISEHNRLYWYRQTLGQGPEFLTYFQNEAQLEKSRLLSDRFSAERPKGSFSTLEIQRTEQGDSAMYLCASSLALQGRAEKLFFGSGTQLSVL.

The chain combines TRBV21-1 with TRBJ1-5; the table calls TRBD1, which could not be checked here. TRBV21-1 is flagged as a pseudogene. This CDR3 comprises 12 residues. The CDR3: CARTGLNQPQHF. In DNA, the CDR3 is TGTGCCAGGACAGGGTTAAATCAGCCCCAGCATTTT.